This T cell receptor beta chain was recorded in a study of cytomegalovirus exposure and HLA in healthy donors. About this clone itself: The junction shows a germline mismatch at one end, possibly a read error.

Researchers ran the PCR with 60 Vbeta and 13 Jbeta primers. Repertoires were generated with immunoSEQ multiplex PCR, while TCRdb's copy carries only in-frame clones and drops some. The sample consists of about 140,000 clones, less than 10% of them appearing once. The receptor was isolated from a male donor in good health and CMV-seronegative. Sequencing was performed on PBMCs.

The CDR3 region is CASSATGAVGYNF. In DNA form, the CDR3 reads TGTGCCAGCAGCGCGACAGGGGCGGTAGGCTACAACTTC. The chain carries TRBV9 and TRBJ1-2; 8 positions match TRBD1. Germline V CDR1 and CDR2: SGDLS, YYNGEE. The CDR3 loop spans 13 amino acids.